This T cell receptor beta chain was found in a study of molecular identifiers for immune sequencing clone quantification. Study context: In replicates, RNA from around 20,000 or 100,000 naive CD8 cells was divided five ways and four parts were sequenced.

This clonotype was counted ten times or more. TCRdb used MiXCR to reprocess the PCR reads, holding one entry per CDR3 protein. This sample yields 400,000 to 600,000 distinct CDR3 sequences, of which about 20% are seen a single time; 0.7% to 1% belongs to the top ten. Germline CDR1 and CDR2: LGHNA and YNFKEQ. Germline trimming cut 4 bases from V and 0 bases from J; bases unmatched to any gene: 7. CDR3 length: 18 amino acids. This rearrangement joins TRBV4-2 to TRBJ2-3; 13 bases line up with TRBD2. Sequencing was performed on naive CD8+ T cells from blood, with Jurkat cell RNA spiked in. Documented subset: FACS-sorted CD8+CD4-CCR7+CD45RA+ naive T cells. This clonotype was obtained from a human donor in good health. Some libraries in this study had Jurkat cell RNA spiked in. In nucleotides, the CDR3 is TGTGCCAGCAGCCTCGGACTAGCGGGAGAGATTAGCACAGATACGCAGTATTTT. Protein sequence: CASSLGLAGEISTDTQYF.